This TCR beta chain was recovered during a study of blood T cell repertoires in COVID-19. Study-level information: Samples came from the United States, Italy and Spain, spanning acute and convalescent COVID-19. Nucleic acid was either cDNA or gDNA, and it came from T cells, B-cell-depleted T cells, or PBMCs.

Germline CDR1 and CDR2: LNHDA and SQIVND (reference sequence). V lost 4 bases, J lost 0 bases, and 16 bases lay in between. The CDR3 length is 17 residues. Authors' analysis steps: Quantification of nucleated cells was approximated via reference gene primer amplification. The method was immunoSEQ multiplex PCR; TCRdb's version includes in-frame clones alone and lacks a portion of them. V and J calls and clone size are copied from that table; D and trimming were computed from the DNA. Found here are 30,000 to 40,000 clones, just over 85% of them singletons; the top ten hold less than 5.5%. This clone appeared a few times.

V and J are TRBV19 and TRBJ1-3; no definite D call. The TCR comes from a woman in her 70s with active COVID-19. The sample comprised peripheral blood. Here the CDR3 DNA reads TGTGCCAGTAGTAGTCTCGCGGTCGGAACCTCTGGAAACACCATATATTTT. The encoded protein is CASSSLAVGTSGNTIYF.